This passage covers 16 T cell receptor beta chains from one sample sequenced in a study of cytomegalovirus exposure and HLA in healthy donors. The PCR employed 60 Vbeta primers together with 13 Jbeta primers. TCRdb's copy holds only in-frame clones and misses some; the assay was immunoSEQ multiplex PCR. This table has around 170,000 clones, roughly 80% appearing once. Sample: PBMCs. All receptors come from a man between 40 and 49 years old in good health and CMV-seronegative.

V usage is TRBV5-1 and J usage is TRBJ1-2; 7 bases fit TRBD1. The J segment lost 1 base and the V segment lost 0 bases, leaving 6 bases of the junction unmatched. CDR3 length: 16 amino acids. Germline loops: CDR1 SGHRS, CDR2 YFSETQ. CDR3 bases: TGCGCCAGCAGCTTGGTGGGACAGCAAAATAACTATGGCTACACCTTC. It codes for CASSLVGQQNNYGYTF.

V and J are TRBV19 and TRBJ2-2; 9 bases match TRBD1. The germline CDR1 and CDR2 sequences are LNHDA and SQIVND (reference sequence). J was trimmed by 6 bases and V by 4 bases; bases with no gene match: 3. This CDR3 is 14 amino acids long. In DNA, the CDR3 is TGTGCCAGTAGTAGGGACAGGGAGCCCGGGGAGCTGTTTTTT. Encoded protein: CASSRDREPGELFF.

The CDR3 DNA sequence: TGTGCCAGCAGCCCCCTACGGAGCACTGAAGCTTTCTTT. Protein product: CASSPLRSTEAFF. The chain recombines TRBV11-2 with TRBJ1-1; D uncertain. V lost 5 bases, J lost 4 bases, and 11 bases lay in between. The CDR3 runs 13 residues. From germline, CDR1 is SGHAT and CDR2 FQNNGV.

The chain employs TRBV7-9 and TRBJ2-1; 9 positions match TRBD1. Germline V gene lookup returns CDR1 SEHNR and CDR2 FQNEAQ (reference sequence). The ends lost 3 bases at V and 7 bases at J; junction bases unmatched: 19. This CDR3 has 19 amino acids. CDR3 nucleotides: TGTGCCAGCAGCTTTGGTACGCGTGGGACAGGGTGGGGGGTAAATGAGCAGTTCTTC. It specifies CASSFGTRGTGWGVNEQFF.

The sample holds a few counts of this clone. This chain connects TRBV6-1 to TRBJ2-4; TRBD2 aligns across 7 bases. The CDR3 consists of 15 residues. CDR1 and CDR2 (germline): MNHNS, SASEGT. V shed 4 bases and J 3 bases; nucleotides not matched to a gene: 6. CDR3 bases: TGTGCCAGCAGTGGGCAGCCGGGGGGCAAAAACATTCAGTACTTC. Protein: CASSGQPGGKNIQYF.

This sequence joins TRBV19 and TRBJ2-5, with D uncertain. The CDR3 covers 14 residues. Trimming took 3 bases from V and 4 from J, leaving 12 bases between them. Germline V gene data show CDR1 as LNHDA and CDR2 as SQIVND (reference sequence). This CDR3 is CASSILGGAETQYF. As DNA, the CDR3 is TGTGCCAGTAGTATCCTTGGCGGTGCAGAGACCCAGTACTTC.

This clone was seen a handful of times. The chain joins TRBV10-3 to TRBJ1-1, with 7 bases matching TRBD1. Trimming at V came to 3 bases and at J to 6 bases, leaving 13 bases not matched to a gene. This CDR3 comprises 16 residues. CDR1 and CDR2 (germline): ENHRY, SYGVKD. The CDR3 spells CAISERLEQGIPEAFF. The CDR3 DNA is TGTGCCATCAGTGAAAGGTTGGAACAGGGGATCCCTGAAGCTTTCTTT.

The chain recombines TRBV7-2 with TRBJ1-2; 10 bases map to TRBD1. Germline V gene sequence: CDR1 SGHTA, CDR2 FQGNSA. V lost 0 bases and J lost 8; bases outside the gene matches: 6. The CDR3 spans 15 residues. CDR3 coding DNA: TGTGCCAGCAGCTTAGCGCCGGGACAGGGGAGGGGCTACACCTTC. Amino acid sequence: CASSLAPGQGRGYTF.

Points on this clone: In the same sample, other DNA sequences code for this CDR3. The CDR3 protein is CASSLGQGDQPQHF. The CDR3 DNA follows: TGTGCCAGCTCTCTTGGACAGGGGGATCAGCCCCAGCATTTT. V and J are TRBV18 and TRBJ1-5; TRBD1 matches at 10 bases. The CDR3 is made up of 14 amino acids. The germline V gene encodes CDR1 KGHSH and CDR2 LQKENI. Trimming at V came to 6 bases and at J to 5 bases, leaving 4 bases not matched to a gene.

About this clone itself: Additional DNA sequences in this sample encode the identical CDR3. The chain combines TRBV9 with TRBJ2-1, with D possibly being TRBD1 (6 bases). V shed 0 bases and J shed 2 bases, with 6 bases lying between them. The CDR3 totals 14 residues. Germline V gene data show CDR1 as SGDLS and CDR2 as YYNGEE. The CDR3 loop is CASSVGDTYNEQFF. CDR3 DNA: TGTGCCAGCAGCGTAGGGGACACCTACAATGAGCAGTTCTTC.

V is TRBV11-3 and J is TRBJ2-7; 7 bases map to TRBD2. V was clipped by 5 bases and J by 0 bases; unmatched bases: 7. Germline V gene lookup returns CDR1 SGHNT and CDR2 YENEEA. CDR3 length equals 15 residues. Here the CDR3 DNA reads TGTGCCAGCAGCCCACCAGCGGGGAGCTCCTACGAGCAGTACTTC. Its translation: CASSPPAGSSYEQYF.

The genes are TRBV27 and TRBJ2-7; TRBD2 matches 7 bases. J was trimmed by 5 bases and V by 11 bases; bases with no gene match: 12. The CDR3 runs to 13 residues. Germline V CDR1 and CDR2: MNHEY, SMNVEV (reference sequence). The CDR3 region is CAWPGLSIDEQYF. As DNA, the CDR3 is TGTGCCTGGCCGGGACTAAGTATCGACGAGCAGTACTTC.

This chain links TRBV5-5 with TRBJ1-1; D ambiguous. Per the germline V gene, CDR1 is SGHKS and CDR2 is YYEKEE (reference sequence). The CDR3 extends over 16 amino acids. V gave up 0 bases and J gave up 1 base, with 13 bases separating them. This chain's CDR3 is CASSLVVGVRNTEAFF. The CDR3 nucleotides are TGTGCCAGCAGCTTGGTCGTCGGGGTAAGGAACACTGAAGCTTTCTTT.

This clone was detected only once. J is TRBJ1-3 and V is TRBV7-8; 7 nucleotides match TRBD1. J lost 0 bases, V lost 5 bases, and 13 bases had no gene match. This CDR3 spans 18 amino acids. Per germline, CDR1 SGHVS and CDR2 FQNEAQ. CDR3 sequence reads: CASSPGQKSYDSGNTIYF. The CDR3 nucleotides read TGTGCCAGCAGCCCGGGACAGAAAAGCTATGACTCTGGAAACACCATATATTTT.

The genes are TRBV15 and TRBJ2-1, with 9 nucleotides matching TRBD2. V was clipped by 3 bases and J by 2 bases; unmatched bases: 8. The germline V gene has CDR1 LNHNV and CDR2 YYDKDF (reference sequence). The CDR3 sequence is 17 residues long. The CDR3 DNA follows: TGTGCCACCAGCAGCGCTAAGCGGGGGGTTACCTACAATGAGCAGTTCTTC. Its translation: CATSSAKRGVTYNEQFF.

The CDR3 loop reads CASSLGQGLNYGYTF. CDR3 coding DNA: TGTGCCAGCAGCCTCGGACAGGGGCTTAACTATGGCTACACCTTC. The genes are TRBV11-1 and TRBJ1-2; 9 nucleotides align to TRBD1. This CDR3 region has 15 residues. Looked up from germline, CDR1 is SGHAT and CDR2 is FQDESV (reference sequence). Losses at the gene ends were 5 bases for V and 1 base for J; bases not matched to a gene: 5.